Detailed here is one T cell receptor beta chain. Which antigen it targets is not known. The sample holds no much larger clone one base away, and base qualities are not on file. Explained via the paper, the time point label denotes: sample from adult after SARS-CoV-2 infection, after symptom onset. Two convalescent COVID-19 patients, sampled after symptom onset from adults with prior SARS-CoV-2 infection, were also TCR-sequenced for comparison. Per the germline V gene, SGHTA is the CDR1 and FQGNSA is the CDR2. At the junction V is shortened by 1 base and J by 1 base, with 10 bases in between. The CDR3 starts with the cysteine, ends with the phenylalanine, and has 15 residues. Of the read, only the CDR3 DNA is kept; its 45 bases are in frame from base 1. This record belongs to a study of T cell responses to AZD1222 COVID-19 vaccine (dated by TCRdb to the early 2020s). For context, the study as a whole: TCR sequencing was performed for 230 to 250 trial participants, of whom 200 to 220 were given two doses of AZD1222 and some 25 were given two doses of MenACWY control vaccine. Trial participants were enrolled by age into subgroups of 18-55, 56-69 and 70-plus years, and around 150, 29 and 61 TCR-sequenced participants, respectively, were included in these subgroups. Summary of the overall study and its limitations: In the small 56-69-year group, the increase in depth fell short of significance, most likely because of low power. No day 14 peak-response samples were available, so repertoires were characterized only after the peak T cell response. Most participants were white British and females outnumbered males, and the authors suggested that clonal diversity may have been underestimated. The whole spike protein was spanned by vaccine-associated CD4 TCRs, and dominant responses were seen in regions 160-218 and 743-854. Reportedly, close to half of the unique spike-specific TCRs recognized epitopes lying outside the regions that are mutated in the B.1.351 and B.1.1.7 variants. Conclusions about previously exposed vaccinees are limited because only six or seven AZD1222 recipients were SARS-CoV-2 seropositive at baseline. A significant rise in spike-specific TCR breadth and depth was observed after two AZD1222 doses relative to day 0 and relative to MenACWY recipients.

The CDR3 regions of human TCRbeta chains were analyzed by immunosequencing. Under the source paper's analysis protocol: TCRs in the repertoires were compared against a reference library of SARS-CoV-2-specific TCRs that had been generated with the MIRA antigen-specificity platform. Breadth meant the fraction of unique TCRs that were SARS-CoV-2-associated, whereas depth meant the fraction of total T cells that were SARS-CoV-2-associated. Each spike-specific TCR was assigned to its reactive spike region and to a CD4 or CD8 class using the MIRA data. Log10-transformed breadth and depth values were compared by one-way ANOVA with Sidak's multiple comparisons tests. TCRdb provides this immuneACCESS table in a form limited to in-frame rearrangements. Some clones are lacking; in checked studies, under half of them reflect an unresolved V gene, and why the rest are absent is not known. That table gives V, J and clone size, and the DNA gave D and trimming. Here the sample has 150,000 to 180,000 clones; approximately 90% occur a single time. Together, the top ten hold approximately 7.2% of the sample.

The source was peripheral blood, collected after recovery from COVID-19. This clonotype was sampled from an adult who had recovered from COVID-19. Recombination connected TRBV7-2 to TRBJ2-5; no confident D gene assignment can be made. The CDR3 protein sequence reads: CASSLETRRQETQYF. The sequenced DNA: TGTGCCAGCAGCTTAGAGACCAGACGCCAAGAGACCCAGTACTTC.